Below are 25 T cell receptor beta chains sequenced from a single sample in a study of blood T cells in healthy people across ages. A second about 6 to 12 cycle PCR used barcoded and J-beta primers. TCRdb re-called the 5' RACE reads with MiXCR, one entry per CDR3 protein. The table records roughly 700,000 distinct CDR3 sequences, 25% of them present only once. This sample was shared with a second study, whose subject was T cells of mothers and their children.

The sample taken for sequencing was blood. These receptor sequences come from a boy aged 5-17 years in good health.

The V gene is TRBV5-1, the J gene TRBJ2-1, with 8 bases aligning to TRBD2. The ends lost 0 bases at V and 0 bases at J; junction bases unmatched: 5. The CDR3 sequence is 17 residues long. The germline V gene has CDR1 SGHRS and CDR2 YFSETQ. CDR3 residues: CASSLVYGGGSYNEQFF. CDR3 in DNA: TGCGCCAGCAGCTTGGTTTACGGGGGGGGCTCCTACAATGAGCAGTTCTTC.

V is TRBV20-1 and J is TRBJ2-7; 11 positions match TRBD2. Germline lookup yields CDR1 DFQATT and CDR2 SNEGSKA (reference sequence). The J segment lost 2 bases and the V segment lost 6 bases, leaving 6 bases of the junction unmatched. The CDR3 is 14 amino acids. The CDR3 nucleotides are TGCAGTGCCCAGACTAGCGGGGCAACCTACGAGCAGTACTTC. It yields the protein CSAQTSGATYEQYF.

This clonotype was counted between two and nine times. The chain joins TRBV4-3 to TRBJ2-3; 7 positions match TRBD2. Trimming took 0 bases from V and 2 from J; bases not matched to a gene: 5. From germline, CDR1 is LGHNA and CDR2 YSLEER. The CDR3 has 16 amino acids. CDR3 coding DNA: TGCGCCAGCAGCCAAGATCCTAGCGGACACACAGATACGCAGTATTTT. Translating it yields CASSQDPSGHTDTQYF.

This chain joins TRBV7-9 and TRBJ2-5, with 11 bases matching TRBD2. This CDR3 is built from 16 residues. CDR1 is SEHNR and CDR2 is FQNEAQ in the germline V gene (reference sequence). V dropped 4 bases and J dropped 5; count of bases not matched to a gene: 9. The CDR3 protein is CASSSTVAGGHETQYF. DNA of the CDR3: TGTGCCAGCAGCTCAACCGTAGCGGGGGGGCATGAGACCCAGTACTTC.

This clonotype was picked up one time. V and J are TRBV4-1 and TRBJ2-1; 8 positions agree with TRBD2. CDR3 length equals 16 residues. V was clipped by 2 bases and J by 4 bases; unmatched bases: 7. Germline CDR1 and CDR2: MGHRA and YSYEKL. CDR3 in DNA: TGCGCCAGCAGCCAAAGCGGGAGTGGGTCTTACAATGAGCAGTTCTTC. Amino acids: CASSQSGSGSYNEQFF.

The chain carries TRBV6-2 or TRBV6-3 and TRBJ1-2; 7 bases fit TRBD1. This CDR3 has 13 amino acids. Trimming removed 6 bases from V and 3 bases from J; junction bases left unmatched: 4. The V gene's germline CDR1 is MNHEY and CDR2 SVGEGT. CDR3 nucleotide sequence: TGTGCCAGCAGCGACAGGGACTACTATGGCTACACCTTC. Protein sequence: CASSDRDYYGYTF.

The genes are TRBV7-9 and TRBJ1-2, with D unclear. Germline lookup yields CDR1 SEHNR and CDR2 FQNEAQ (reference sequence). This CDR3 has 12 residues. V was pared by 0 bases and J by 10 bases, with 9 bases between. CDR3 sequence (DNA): TGTGCCAGCAGCTTAGCCGCAGCTAACTACACCTTC. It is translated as CASSLAAANYTF.

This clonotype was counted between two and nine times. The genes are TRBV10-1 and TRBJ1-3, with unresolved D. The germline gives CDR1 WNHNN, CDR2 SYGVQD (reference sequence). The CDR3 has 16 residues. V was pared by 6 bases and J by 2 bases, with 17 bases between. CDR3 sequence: CASSQTSPTPGNTIYF. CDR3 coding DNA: TGCGCCAGCAGCCAAACTTCTCCAACCCCTGGAAACACCATATATTTT.

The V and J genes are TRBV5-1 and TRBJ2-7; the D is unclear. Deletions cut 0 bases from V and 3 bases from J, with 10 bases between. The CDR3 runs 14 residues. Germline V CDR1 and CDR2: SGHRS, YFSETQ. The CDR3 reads CASSLVGKYYEQYF. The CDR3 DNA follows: TGCGCCAGCAGCTTGGTGGGGAAATACTACGAGCAGTACTTC.

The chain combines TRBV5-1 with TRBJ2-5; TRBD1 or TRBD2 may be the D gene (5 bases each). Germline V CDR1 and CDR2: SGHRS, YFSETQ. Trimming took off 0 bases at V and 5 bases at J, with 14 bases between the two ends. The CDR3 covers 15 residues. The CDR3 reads CASSLEGTKGETQYF. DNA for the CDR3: TGCGCCAGCAGCTTGGAGGGGACGAAGGGGGAGACCCAGTACTTC. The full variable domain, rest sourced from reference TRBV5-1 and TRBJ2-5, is KAGVTQTPRYLIKTRGQQVTLSCSPISGHRSVSWYQQTPGQGLQFLFEYFSETQRNKGNFPGRFSGRQFSNSRSEMNVSTLELGDSALYLCASSLEGTKGETQYFGPGTRLLVL.

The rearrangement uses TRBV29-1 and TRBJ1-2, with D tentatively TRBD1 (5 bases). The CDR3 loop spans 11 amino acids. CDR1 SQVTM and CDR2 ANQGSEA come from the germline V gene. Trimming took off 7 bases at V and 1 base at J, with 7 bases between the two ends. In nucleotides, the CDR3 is TGCAGCGGCAGGGTTAACTATGGCTACACCTTC. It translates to CSGRVNYGYTF.

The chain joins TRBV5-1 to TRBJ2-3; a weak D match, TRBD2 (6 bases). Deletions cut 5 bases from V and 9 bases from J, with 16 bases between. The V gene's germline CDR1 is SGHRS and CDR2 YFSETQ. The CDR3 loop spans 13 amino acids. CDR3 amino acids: CASSYGGSLTQYF. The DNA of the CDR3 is TGCGCCAGCAGTTACGGGGGAAGTCTAACGCAGTATTTT.

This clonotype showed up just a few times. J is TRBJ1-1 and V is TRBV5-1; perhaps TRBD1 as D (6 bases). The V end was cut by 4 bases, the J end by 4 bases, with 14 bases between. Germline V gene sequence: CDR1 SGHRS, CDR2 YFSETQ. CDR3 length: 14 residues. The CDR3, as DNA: TGCGCCAGCAGCGCTTTTACAGGGACCACTGAAGCTTTCTTT. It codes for CASSAFTGTTEAFF. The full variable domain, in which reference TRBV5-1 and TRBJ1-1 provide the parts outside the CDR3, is KAGVTQTPRYLIKTRGQQVTLSCSPISGHRSVSWYQQTPGQGLQFLFEYFSETQRNKGNFPGRFSGRQFSNSRSEMNVSTLELGDSALYLCASSAFTGTTEAFFGQGTRLTVV.

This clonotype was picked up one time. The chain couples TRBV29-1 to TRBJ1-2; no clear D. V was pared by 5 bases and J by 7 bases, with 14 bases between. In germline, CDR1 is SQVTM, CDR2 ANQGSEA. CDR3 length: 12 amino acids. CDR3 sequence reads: CSVPTKEGGYTF. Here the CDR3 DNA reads TGCAGCGTTCCGACGAAGGAGGGTGGCTACACCTTC.

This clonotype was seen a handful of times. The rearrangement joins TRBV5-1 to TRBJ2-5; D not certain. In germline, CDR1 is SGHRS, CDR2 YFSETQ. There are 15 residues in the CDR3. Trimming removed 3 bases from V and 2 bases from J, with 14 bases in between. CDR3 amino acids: CASSSETPWQETQYF. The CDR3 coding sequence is TGCGCCAGCAGCTCGGAAACCCCATGGCAAGAGACCCAGTACTTC.

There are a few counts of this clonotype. The CDR3 is CASRGAKTQYF. CDR3 nucleotide sequence: TGTGCCAGCAGGGGGGCTAAGACCCAGTACTTC. The chain employs TRBV6-5 and TRBJ2-5; perhaps TRBD1 as D (6 bases). The germline CDR1 and CDR2 sequences are MNHEY and SVGAGI. V dropped 6 bases and J dropped 6 bases, with 8 bases sitting between them. This CDR3 comprises 11 residues.

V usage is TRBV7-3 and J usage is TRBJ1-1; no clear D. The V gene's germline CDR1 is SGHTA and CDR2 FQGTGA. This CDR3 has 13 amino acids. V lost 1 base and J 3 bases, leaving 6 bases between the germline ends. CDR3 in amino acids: CASSLRAYTEAFF. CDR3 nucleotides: TGTGCCAGCAGCTTAAGAGCGTACACTGAAGCTTTCTTT. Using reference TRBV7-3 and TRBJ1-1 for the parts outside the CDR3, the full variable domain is GAGVSQTPSNKVTEKGKYVELRCDPISGHTALYWYRQSLGQGPEFLIYFQGTGAADDSGLPNDRFFAVRPEGSVSTLKIQRTERGDSAVYLCASSLRAYTEAFFGQGTRLTVV.

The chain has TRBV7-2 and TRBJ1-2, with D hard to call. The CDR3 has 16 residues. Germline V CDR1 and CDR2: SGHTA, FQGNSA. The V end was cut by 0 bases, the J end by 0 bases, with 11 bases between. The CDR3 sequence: CASSLAGQPSNYGYTF. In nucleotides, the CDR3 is TGTGCCAGCAGCTTAGCTGGGCAGCCATCTAACTATGGCTACACCTTC.

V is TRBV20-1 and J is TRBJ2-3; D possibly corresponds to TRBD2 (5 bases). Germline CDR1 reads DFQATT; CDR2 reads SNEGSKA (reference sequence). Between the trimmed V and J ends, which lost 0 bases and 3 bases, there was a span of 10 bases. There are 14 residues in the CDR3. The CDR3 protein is CSARDLRRTDTQYF. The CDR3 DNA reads TGCAGTGCTAGAGATCTACGGAGGACAGATACGCAGTATTTT.

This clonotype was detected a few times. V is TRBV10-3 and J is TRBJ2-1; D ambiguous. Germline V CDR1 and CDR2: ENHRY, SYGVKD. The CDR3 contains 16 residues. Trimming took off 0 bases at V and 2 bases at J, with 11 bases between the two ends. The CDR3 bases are TGTGCCATCAGTGAGTCGTCAGCTACTACCTACAATGAGCAGTTCTTC. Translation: CAISESSATTYNEQFF.

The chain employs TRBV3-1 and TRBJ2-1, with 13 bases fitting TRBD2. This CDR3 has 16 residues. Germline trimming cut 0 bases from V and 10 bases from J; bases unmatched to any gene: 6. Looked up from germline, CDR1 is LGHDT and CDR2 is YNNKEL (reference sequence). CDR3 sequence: CASSQEGGLAGAEQFF. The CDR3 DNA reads TGTGCCAGCAGCCAAGAGGGCGGACTAGCGGGAGCGGAGCAGTTCTTC.

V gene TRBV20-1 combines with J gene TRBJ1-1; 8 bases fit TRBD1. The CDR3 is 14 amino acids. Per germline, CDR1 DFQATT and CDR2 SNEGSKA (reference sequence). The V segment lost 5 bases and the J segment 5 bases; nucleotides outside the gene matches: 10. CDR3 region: CSASGGAMGTEAFF. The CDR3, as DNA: TGCAGTGCTTCAGGGGGCGCTATGGGGACTGAAGCTTTCTTT.

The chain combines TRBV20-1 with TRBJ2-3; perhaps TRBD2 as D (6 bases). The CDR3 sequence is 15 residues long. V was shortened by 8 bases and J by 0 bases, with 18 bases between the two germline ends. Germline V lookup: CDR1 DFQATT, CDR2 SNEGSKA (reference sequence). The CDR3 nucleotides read TGCAGTACCGGAAGGAGGGGTCCAAGCACAGATACGCAGTATTTT. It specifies CSTGRRGPSTDTQYF.

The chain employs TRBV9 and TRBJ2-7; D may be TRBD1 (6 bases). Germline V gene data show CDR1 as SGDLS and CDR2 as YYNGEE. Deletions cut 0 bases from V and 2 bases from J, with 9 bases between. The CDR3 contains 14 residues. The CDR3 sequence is CASSVEGVAYEQYF. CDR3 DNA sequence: TGTGCCAGCAGCGTAGAGGGGGTCGCCTACGAGCAGTACTTC. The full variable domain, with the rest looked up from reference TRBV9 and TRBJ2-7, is DSGVTQTPKHLITATGQRVTLRCSPRSGDLSVYWYQQSLDQGLQFLIQYYNGEERAKGNILERFSAQQFPDLHSELNLSSLELGDSALYFCASSVEGVAYEQYFGPGTRLTVT.

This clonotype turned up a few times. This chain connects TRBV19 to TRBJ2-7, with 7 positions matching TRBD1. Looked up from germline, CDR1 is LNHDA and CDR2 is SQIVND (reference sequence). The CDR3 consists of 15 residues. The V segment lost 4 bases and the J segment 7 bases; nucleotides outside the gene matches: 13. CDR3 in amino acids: CASSTGTANSGEQYF. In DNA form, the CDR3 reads TGTGCCAGTAGTACGGGGACAGCAAACTCGGGAGAGCAGTACTTC.